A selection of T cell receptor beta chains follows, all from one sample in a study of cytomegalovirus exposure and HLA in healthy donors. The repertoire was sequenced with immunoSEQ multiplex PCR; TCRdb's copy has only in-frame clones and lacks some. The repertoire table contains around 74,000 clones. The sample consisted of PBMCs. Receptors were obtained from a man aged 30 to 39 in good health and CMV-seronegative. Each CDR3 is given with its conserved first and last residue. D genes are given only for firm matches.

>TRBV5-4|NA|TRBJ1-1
CASSPRAGDMNTEAFF
TGTGCCAGCAGCCCAAGGGCAGGGGATATGAACACTGAAGCTTTCTTT
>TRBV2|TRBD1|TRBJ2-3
CASSGQGSDTQYF
TGTGCCAGCAGTGGACAGGGCTCAGATACGCAGTATTTT
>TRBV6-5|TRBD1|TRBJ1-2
CASSYPQGGGYTF
TGTGCCAGCAGTTACCCCCAGGGGGGTGGCTACACCTTC
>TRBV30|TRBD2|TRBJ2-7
CAWAGLAGGRSSYEQYF
TGTGCCTGGGCGGGACTAGCGGGAGGGAGGAGCTCCTACGAGCAGTACTTC
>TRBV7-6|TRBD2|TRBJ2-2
CASSHWGGTGELFF
TGTGCCAGCAGCCATTGGGGGGGCACCGGGGAGCTGTTTTTT
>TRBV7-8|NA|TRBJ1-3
CASSFSLVGPQNTRTSGNTIYF
TGTGCCAGCAGCTTTTCCTTAGTTGGCCCGCAAAACACTAGAACCTCTGGAAACACCATATATTTT
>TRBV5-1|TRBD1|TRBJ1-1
CASSSNRGRNTEAFF
TGCGCCAGCAGCTCAAACAGGGGGCGGAACACTGAAGCTTTCTTT
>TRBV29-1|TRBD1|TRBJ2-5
CSVGGQGNQETQYF
TGCAGCGTTGGCGGACAGGGGAACCAAGAGACCCAGTACTTC
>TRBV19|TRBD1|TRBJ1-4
CASSARQGVGEKLFF
TGTGCCAGTAGTGCTCGACAGGGGGTCGGCGAAAAACTGTTTTTT
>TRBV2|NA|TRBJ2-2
CASSGGSFTGELFF
TGTGCCAGCAGTGGAGGCAGCTTCACCGGGGAGCTGTTTTTT